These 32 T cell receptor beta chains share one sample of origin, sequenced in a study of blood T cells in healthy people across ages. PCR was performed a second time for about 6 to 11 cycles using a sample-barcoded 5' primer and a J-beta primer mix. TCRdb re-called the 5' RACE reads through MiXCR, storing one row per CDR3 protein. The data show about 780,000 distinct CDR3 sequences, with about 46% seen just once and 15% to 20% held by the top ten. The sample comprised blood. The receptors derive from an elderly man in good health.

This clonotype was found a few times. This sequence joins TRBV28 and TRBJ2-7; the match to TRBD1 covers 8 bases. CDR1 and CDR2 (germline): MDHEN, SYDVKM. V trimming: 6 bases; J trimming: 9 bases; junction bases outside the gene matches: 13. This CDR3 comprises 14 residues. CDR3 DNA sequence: TGTGCCAGCAGACCTTTGCGACAGGGGCATAGGCAGTACTTC. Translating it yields CASRPLRQGHRQYF. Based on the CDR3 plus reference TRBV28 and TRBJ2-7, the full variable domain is DVKVTQSSRYLVKRTGEKVFLECVQDMDHENMFWYRQDPGLGLRLIYFSYDVKMKEKGDIPEGYSVSREKKERFSLILESASTNQTSMYLCASRPLRQGHRQYFGPGTRLTVT.

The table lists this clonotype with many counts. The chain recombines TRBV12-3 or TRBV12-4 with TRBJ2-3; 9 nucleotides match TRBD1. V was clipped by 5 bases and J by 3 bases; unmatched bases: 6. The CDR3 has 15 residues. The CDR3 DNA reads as TGTGCCAGCAGTACCGGGACAGGGAATACAGATACGCAGTATTTT. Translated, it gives CASSTGTGNTDTQYF.

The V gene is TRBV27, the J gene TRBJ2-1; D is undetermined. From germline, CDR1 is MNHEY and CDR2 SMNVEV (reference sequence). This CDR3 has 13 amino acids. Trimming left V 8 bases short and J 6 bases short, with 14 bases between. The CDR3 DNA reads TGTGCCAGCTCGAAGGTCCTCCCCAATGAGCAGTTCTTC. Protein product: CASSKVLPNEQFF.

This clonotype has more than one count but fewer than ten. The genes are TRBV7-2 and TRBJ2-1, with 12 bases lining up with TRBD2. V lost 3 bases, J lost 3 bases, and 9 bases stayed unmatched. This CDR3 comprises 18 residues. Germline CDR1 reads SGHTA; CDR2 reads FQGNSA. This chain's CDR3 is CASSLASGRGVIYNEQFF. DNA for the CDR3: TGTGCCAGCAGCTTGGCTAGCGGGAGGGGAGTAATCTACAATGAGCAGTTCTTC.

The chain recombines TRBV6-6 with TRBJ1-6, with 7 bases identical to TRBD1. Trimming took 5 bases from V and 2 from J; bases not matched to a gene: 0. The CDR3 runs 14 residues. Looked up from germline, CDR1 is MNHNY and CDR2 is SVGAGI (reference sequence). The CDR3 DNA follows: TGTGCCAGCAGTGGACAGGCCTATAATTCACCCCTCCACTTT. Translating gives CASSGQAYNSPLHF.

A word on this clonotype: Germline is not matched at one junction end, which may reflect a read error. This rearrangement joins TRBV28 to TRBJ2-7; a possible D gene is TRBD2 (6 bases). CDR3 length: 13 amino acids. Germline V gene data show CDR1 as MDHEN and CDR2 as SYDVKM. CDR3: CVSSFGGLYEQYF. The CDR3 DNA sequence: TGTGTCAGCAGTTTCGGGGGATTATACGAGCAGTACTTC.

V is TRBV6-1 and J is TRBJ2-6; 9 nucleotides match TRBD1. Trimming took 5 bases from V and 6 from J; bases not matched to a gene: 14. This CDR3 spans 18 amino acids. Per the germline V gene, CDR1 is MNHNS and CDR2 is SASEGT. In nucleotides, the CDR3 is TGTGCCAGCAGTCTCCCGGGACAGGGCCCCTTTCCGGCCAACGTCCTGACTTTC. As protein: CASSLPGQGPFPANVLTF.

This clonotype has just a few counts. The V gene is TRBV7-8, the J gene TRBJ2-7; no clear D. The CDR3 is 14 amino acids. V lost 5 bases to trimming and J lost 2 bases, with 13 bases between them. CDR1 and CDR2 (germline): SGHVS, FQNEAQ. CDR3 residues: CASSPPRQPYEQYF. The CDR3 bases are TGTGCCAGCAGCCCCCCTCGGCAGCCCTACGAGCAGTACTTC.

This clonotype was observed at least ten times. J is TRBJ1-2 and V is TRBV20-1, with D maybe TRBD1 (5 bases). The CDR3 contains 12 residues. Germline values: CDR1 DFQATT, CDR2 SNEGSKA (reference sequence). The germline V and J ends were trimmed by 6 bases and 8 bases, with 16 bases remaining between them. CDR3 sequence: CSAGGGLDGYTF. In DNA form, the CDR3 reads TGCAGTGCCGGGGGGGGTTTGGACGGCTACACCTTC.

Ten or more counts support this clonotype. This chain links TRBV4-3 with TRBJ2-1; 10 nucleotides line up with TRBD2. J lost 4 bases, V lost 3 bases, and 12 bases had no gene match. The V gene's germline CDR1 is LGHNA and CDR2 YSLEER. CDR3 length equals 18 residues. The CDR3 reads CASSQLPPRGLAYNEQFF. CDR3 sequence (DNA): TGCGCCAGCAGCCAGCTACCACCTCGGGGACTAGCGTACAATGAGCAGTTCTTC.

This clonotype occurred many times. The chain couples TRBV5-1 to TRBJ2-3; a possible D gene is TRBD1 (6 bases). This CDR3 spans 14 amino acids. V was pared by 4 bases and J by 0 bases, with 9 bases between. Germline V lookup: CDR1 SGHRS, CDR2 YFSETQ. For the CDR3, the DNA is TGCGCCAGCAGCGGACAGACTAGCACAGATACGCAGTATTTT. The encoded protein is CASSGQTSTDTQYF.

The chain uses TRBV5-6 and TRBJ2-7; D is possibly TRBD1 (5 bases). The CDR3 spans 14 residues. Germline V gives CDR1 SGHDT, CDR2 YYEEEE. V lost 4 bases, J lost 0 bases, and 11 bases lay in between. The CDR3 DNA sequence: TGTGCCAGCAGCCTGGGGCTGTTCTCCTACGAGCAGTACTTC. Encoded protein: CASSLGLFSYEQYF.

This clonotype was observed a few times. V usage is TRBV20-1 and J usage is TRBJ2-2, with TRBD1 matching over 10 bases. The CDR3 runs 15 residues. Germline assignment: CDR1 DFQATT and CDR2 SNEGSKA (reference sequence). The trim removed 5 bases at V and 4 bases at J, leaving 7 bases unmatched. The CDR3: CSAGPGQGFTGELFF. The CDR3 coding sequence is TGCAGTGCTGGCCCGGGACAGGGGTTCACCGGGGAGCTGTTTTTT.

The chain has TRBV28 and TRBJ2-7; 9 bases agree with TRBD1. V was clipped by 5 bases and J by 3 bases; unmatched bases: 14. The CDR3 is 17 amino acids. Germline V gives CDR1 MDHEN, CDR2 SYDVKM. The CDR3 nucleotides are TGTGCCAGCAGTCCAGGACAGGGGATAGATTATGACTACGAGCAGTACTTC. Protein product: CASSPGQGIDYDYEQYF.

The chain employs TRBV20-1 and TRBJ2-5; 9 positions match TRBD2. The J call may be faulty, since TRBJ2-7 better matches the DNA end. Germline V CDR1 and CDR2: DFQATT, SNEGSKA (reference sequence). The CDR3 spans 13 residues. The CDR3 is CSARASGKNEQYF. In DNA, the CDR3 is TGCAGTGCTAGAGCTAGCGGGAAGAACGAGCAGTACTTC.

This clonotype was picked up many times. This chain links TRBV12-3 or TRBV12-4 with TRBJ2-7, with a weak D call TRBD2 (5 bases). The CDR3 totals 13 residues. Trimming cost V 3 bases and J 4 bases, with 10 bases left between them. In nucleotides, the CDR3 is TGTGCCAGCAGTTTGCGTAGCGTGTACGAGCAGTACTTC. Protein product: CASSLRSVYEQYF.

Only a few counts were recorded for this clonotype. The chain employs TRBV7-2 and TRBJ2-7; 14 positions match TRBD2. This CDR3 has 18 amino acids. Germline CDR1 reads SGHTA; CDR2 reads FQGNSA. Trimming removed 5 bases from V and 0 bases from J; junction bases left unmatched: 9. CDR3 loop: CASSAQLGLAGVSYEQYF. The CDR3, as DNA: TGTGCCAGCAGCGCACAATTGGGACTAGCGGGAGTCTCCTACGAGCAGTACTTC.

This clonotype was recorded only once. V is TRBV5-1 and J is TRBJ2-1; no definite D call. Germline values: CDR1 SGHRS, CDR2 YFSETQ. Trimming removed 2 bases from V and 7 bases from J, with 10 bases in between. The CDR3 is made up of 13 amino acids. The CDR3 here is CASSFSATNEQFF. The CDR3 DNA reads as TGCGCCAGCAGCTTTTCGGCGACTAATGAGCAGTTCTTC.

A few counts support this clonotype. For the CDR3, the DNA is TGTGCCAGCAGCCCCGAGACGCGTACAGTATCGGAGCAGTTCTTC. The encoded protein is CASSPETRTVSEQFF. The chain uses TRBV7-3 and TRBJ2-1; D is unresolved. Germline V CDR1 and CDR2: SGHTA, FQGTGA. V shed 5 bases and J shed 10 bases, with 21 bases lying between them. The CDR3 sequence is 15 residues long.

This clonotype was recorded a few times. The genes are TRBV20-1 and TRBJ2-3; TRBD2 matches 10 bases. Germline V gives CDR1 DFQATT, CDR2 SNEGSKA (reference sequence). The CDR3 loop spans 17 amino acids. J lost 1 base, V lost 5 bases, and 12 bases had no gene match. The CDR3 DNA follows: TGCAGTGCTCTCTCAATCACCCTAGCGGGAGGCACAGATACGCAGTATTTT. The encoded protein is CSALSITLAGGTDTQYF.

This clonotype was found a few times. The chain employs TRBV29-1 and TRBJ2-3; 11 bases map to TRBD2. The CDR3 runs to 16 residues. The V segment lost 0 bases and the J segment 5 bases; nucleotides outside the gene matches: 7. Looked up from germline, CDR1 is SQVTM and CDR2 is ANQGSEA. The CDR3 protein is CSVEDTPSGRRDTQYF. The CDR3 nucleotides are TGCAGCGTTGAAGATACGCCTAGCGGGAGGCGAGATACGCAGTATTTT.

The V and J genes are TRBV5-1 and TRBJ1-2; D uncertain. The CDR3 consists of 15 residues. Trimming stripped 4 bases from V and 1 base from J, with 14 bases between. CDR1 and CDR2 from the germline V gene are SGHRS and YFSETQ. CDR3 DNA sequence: TGCGCCAGCAGCACCTACCCGGACGATAACTATGGCTACACCTTC. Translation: CASSTYPDDNYGYTF.

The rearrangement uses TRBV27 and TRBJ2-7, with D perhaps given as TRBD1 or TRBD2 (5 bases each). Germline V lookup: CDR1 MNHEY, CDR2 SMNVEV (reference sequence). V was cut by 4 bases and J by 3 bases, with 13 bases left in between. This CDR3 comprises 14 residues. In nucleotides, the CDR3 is TGTGCCAGCAGTTCCTCGTGGGGGAGCTACGAGCAGTACTTC. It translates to CASSSSWGSYEQYF.

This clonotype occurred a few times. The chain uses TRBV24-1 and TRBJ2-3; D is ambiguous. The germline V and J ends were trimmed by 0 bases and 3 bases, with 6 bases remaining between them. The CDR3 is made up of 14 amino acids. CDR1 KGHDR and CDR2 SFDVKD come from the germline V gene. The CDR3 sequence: CATSDLPGTDTQYF. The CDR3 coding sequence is TGTGCCACCAGTGATTTGCCCGGGACAGATACGCAGTATTTT.

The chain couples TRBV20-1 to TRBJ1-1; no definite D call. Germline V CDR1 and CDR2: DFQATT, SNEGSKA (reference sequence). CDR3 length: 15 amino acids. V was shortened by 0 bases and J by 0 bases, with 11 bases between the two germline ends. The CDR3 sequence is CSARDGLVMNTEAFF. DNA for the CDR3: TGCAGTGCTAGAGATGGACTTGTCATGAACACTGAAGCTTTCTTT.

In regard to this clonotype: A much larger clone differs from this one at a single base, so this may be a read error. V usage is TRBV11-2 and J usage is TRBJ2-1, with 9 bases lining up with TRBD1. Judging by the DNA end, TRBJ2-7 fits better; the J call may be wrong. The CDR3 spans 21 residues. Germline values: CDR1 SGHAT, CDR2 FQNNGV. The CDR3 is CASSLDNRGRRWGSSYNEQYF. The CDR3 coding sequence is TGTGCCAGCAGCTTAGATAACAGGGGGCGCCGGTGGGGGAGCTCCTACAATGAGCAGTACTTC.

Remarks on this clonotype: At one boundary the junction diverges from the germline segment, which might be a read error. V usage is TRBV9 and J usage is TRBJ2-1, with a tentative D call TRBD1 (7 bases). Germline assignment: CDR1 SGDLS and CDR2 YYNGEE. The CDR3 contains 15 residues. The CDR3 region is CVSSVRTGGGNEQFF. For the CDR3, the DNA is TGTGTCAGCAGCGTAAGGACAGGTGGAGGGAATGAGCAGTTCTTC. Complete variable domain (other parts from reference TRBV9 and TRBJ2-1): DSGVTQTPKHLITATGQRVTLRCSPRSGDLSVYWYQQSLDQGLQFLIQYYNGEERAKGNILERFSAQQFPDLHSELNLSSLELGDSALYFCVSSVRTGGGNEQFFGPGTRLTVL.

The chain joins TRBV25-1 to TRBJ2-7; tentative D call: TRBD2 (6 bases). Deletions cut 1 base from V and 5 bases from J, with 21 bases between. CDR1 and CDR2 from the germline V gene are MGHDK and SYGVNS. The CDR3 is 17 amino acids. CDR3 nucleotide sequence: TGTGCCAGCAGTGAATTAGCGGTAGCGGACACGGGGGACGAGCAGTACTTC. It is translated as CASSELAVADTGDEQYF.

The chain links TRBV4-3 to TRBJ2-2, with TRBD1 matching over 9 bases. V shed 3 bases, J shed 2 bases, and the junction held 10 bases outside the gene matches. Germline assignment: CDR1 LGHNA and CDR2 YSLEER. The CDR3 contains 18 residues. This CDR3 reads CASSQGGHRGRNTGELFF. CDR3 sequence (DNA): TGCGCCAGCAGCCAGGGGGGTCACAGGGGGCGAAACACCGGGGAGCTGTTTTTT.

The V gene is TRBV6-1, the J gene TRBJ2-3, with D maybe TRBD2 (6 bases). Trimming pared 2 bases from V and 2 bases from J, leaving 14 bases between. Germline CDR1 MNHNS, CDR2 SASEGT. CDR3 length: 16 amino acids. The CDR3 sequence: CASSERSRGFTDTQYF. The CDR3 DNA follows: TGTGCCAGCAGTGAACGGTCGCGGGGATTCACAGATACGCAGTATTTT.

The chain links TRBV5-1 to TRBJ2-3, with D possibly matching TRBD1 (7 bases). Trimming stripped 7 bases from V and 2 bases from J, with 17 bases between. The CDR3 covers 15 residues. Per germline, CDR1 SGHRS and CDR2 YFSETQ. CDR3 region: CASRETGILTDTQYF. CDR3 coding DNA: TGCGCCAGCCGGGAGACAGGGATCCTCACAGATACGCAGTATTTT.

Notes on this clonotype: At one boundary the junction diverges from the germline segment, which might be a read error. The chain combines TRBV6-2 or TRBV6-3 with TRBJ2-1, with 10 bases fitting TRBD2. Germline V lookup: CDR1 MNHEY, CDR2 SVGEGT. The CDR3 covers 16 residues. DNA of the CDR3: TGTACCAGCAGTGAGACGTTAGCGGGAGGAAACAATGAGCAGTTCTTC. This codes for CTSSETLAGGNNEQFF.